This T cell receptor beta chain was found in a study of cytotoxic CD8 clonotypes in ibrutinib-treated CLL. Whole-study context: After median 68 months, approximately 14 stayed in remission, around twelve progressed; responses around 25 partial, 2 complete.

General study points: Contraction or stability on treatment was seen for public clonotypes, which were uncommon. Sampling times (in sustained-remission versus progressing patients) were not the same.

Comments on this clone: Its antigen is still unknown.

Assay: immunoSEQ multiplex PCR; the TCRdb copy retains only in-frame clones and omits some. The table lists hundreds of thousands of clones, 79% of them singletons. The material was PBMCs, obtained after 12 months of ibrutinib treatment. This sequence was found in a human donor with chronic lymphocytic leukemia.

CDR3 region: CASSYWDGYNEQFF. The CDR3 DNA reads TGTGCCAGCAGTTACTGGGACGGATACAATGAGCAGTTCTTC. This sequence joins TRBV6-5 and TRBJ2-1; D might be TRBD1 or TRBD2, each matching 5 bases. From germline, CDR1 is MNHEY and CDR2 SVGAGI. This CDR3 is 14 amino acids long. With 1 base removed from V and 4 bases from J, the gap between germline ends came to 8 bases.